Listed here are 30 T cell receptor beta chains from one sample, sequenced in a study of T-cell reconstitution after alpha-beta-depleted transplantation in children. Unique molecular identifiers were incorporated when the TCRbeta library was constructed. MiXCR, applied by TCRdb to the PCR reads, yields one record per CDR3 protein. This table holds fewer than 250,000 distinct CDR3 sequences, 8.2% found once. The sample in question was PBMCs, mostly from graft donor cells, obtained 180 days after TCRalphabeta/CD19-depleted stem cell transplant. Receptors originate from a male patient aged 10-17 years who had a stem cell transplant for acute lymphoblastic leukemia, so the T cells may come from the graft donor.

There are many counts of this clonotype. This sequence joins TRBV5-5 and TRBJ1-4; no clear D. The CDR3 sequence is 14 residues long. Trimming left V 3 bases short and J 8 bases short, with 14 bases between. CDR1 and CDR2 from the germline V gene are SGHKS and YYEKEE (reference sequence). The CDR3 loop reads CASSYGPTSEKLFF. CDR3 bases: TGTGCCAGCAGCTACGGGCCAACCTCCGAAAAACTGTTTTTT.

This clonotype was counted ten times or more. The CDR3 coding sequence is TGTGCCAGCAGCTTATGGGGGCTTGGGACTAATGAAAAACTGTTTTTT. It codes for CASSLWGLGTNEKLFF. The genes are TRBV13 and TRBJ1-4, with D tentatively TRBD1 (6 bases). This CDR3 spans 16 amino acids. The germline CDR1 and CDR2 sequences are PRHDT and FYEKMQ (reference sequence). With 2 bases removed from V and 2 bases from J, the gap between germline ends came to 12 bases.

In this sample, this clonotype turned up many times. The chain recombines TRBV5-6 with TRBJ1-2; 7 nucleotides agree with TRBD1. The CDR3 has 15 amino acids. The germline CDR1 and CDR2 sequences are SGHDT and YYEEEE. V shed 4 bases and J 4 bases; nucleotides not matched to a gene: 10. CDR3 coding DNA: TGTGCCAGCAGCCCGATGACAGGGAAGAGCTATGGCTACACCTTC. It encodes CASSPMTGKSYGYTF.

This sequence joins TRBV18 and TRBJ2-3; possibly TRBD1 for D (6 bases). Trimming left V 6 bases short and J 4 bases short, with 20 bases between. This CDR3 region has 16 residues. Germline V CDR1 and CDR2: KGHSH, LQKENI. The CDR3 DNA is TGTGCCAGCTCCCACTGGGGCAGGGGCGAAGCAGATACGCAGTATTTT. Translating gives CASSHWGRGEADTQYF.

This clonotype was counted many times. The chain couples TRBV4-3 to TRBJ2-7, with 8 bases matching TRBD1. The CDR3 has 14 residues. Trimming cost V 3 bases and J 1 base; bases outside gene matches: 2. The germline V gene has CDR1 LGHNA and CDR2 YSLEER. The CDR3 sequence is CASSHGTGSYEQYF. The CDR3, as DNA: TGCGCCAGCAGCCATGGGACAGGTTCCTACGAGCAGTACTTC.

At least ten counts were recorded for this clonotype. The chain has TRBV15 and TRBJ2-4; D uncertain. This CDR3 has 18 amino acids. Germline values: CDR1 LNHNV, CDR2 YYDKDF (reference sequence). Trimming took 0 bases from V and 3 from J, leaving 18 bases between them. The CDR3 sequence: CATSRDMLALPSKNIQYF. The CDR3 DNA follows: TGTGCCACCAGCAGAGATATGTTGGCCTTACCAAGCAAAAACATTCAGTACTTC.

This clonotype occurred many times. This chain uses TRBV20-1 with TRBJ2-5; D is uncertain. Trimming cost V 0 bases and J 7 bases, with 6 bases left between them. The germline CDR1 and CDR2 sequences are DFQATT and SNEGSKA (reference sequence). The CDR3 contains 11 residues. CDR3 protein: CSARDEGTQYF. CDR3 nucleotides: TGCAGTGCTAGAGATGAAGGGACCCAGTACTTC.

This clonotype was counted between two and nine times. The genes are TRBV6-1 and TRBJ2-5; 15 bases line up with TRBD2. Per the germline V gene, CDR1 is MNHNS and CDR2 is SASEGT. CDR3 length: 17 amino acids. V shed 6 bases, J shed 2 bases, and the junction held 7 bases outside the gene matches. CDR3 amino acids: CASRLGLAGGFQETQYF. For the CDR3, the DNA is TGTGCCAGCAGATTGGGACTAGCGGGGGGCTTTCAAGAGACCCAGTACTTC.

This clonotype appeared many times. The genes are TRBV5-1 and TRBJ2-3, with TRBD1 identical over 7 bases. Germline CDR1 and CDR2: SGHRS and YFSETQ. J was trimmed by 5 bases and V by 4 bases; bases with no gene match: 7. The CDR3 runs 14 residues. CDR3 nucleotides: TGCGCCAGCAGCAGACGAGGGGGCATAGATACGCAGTATTTT. Protein product: CASSRRGGIDTQYF.

This clonotype was recorded many times. V gene TRBV12-5 combines with J gene TRBJ2-3; 10 nucleotides agree with TRBD1. Germline CDR1 and CDR2: LGHNT and FRNRAP. The trim removed 0 bases at V and 8 bases at J, leaving 11 bases unmatched. This CDR3 is built from 17 residues. This chain's CDR3 is CASGLVGGTGATGTQYF. DNA for the CDR3: TGTGCTAGTGGTTTGGTAGGCGGGACAGGGGCCACGGGTACGCAGTATTTT.

At least ten counts were recorded for this clonotype. In DNA, the CDR3 is TGTGCCAGCAACCCAGTCACAGATACGCAGTATTTT. The encoded protein is CASNPVTDTQYF. V and J are TRBV9 and TRBJ2-3; D remains unclear. The CDR3 consists of 12 residues. The germline V and J ends were trimmed by 6 bases and 2 bases, with 7 bases remaining between them. Germline-derived CDR1 and CDR2 are SGDLS and YYNGEE.

This clonotype appeared many times. The rearrangement uses TRBV27 and TRBJ1-2; 9 bases line up with TRBD1. The CDR3 covers 15 residues. The germline V gene encodes CDR1 MNHEY and CDR2 SMNVEV (reference sequence). V trimming: 3 bases; J trimming: 6 bases; junction bases outside the gene matches: 8. CDR3 sequence (DNA): TGTGCCAGCAGTTTGACTGGACAGGGGTGGAATGGCTACACCTTC. Translated, it gives CASSLTGQGWNGYTF.

The V gene is TRBV7-2, the J gene TRBJ1-2; TRBD1 agrees at 7 bases. CDR1 and CDR2 from the germline V gene are SGHTA and FQGNSA. The CDR3 sequence is 13 residues long. After removal of 3 bases from V and 7 bases from J, the junction contained 5 bases not matched to a gene. The CDR3 DNA follows: TGTGCCAGCAGCTTGAGGGGGCTGGGTGGCTACACCTTC. It yields the protein CASSLRGLGGYTF. Drawing the rest from reference TRBV7-2 and TRBJ1-2, the complete variable domain is GAGVSQSPSNKVTEKGKDVELRCDPISGHTALYWYRQSLGQGLEFLIYFQGNSAPDKSGLPSDRFSAERTGGSVSTLTIQRTQQEDSAVYLCASSLRGLGGYTFGSGTRLTVV.

This clonotype has more than one count but fewer than ten. The V and J genes are TRBV19 and TRBJ1-5, with D unresolved. The germline gives CDR1 LNHDA, CDR2 SQIVND (reference sequence). This CDR3 spans 13 amino acids. Deletions cut 10 bases from V and 0 bases from J, with 10 bases between. The CDR3 spells CATTDYSNQPQHF. In DNA, the CDR3 is TGTGCCACCACGGATTATAGCAATCAGCCCCAGCATTTT.

This clonotype was seen at least ten times. The chain uses TRBV18 and TRBJ1-1, with D perhaps matching TRBD1 (6 bases). CDR1 is KGHSH, CDR2 LQKENI, per germline. The CDR3 consists of 12 residues. V was clipped by 6 bases and J by 6 bases, with 11 bases between them. CDR3 in amino acids: CASSQKGAEAFF. The CDR3 DNA sequence: TGTGCCAGCTCTCAAAAGGGGGCTGAAGCTTTCTTT.

This clonotype was detected many times. The chain combines TRBV9 with TRBJ1-1; D perhaps matches TRBD1 (6 bases). The CDR3 runs 16 residues. CDR1 and CDR2 from the germline V gene are SGDLS and YYNGEE. Trimming removed 0 bases at V and 2 bases at J, with 14 bases between. The CDR3 reads CASSVEGGAGNTEAFF. The CDR3 DNA reads TGTGCCAGCAGCGTAGAGGGGGGCGCGGGTAACACTGAAGCTTTCTTT.

Many counts were recorded for this clonotype. V and J are TRBV5-1 and TRBJ2-1, with D possibly matching TRBD1 (5 bases). CDR1 and CDR2 from the germline V gene are SGHRS and YFSETQ. The CDR3 contains 15 residues. The ends were cut back, 4 bases at V and 4 bases at J, with 15 bases in the middle. CDR3 protein: CASSALGRAYNEQFF. The CDR3, as DNA: TGCGCCAGCAGCGCCTTGGGGCGCGCTTACAATGAGCAGTTCTTC.

Comments on this clonotype: This may arise from a read error, as a much more abundant clone is one base away. The chain combines TRBV24-1 with TRBJ2-1, with D tentatively TRBD2 (5 bases). The CDR3 covers 14 residues. CDR1 KGHDR and CDR2 SFDVKD come from the germline V gene. Trimming removed 3 bases from V and 12 bases from J, with 17 bases in between. DNA for the CDR3: TGTGCCACCAGTGATCCGGGAATTCACCTTGGGCAGTTCTTC. Translated: CATSDPGIHLGQFF.

This clonotype showed up just a few times. The chain carries TRBV28 and TRBJ1-4; D is undetermined. CDR3 length: 13 residues. Trimming took 1 base from V and 5 from J, leaving 5 bases between them. Looked up from germline, CDR1 is MDHEN and CDR2 is SYDVKM. CDR3 in amino acids: CASSLSGNEKLFF. The CDR3 region has the DNA TGTGCCAGCAGTTTATCGGGGAATGAAAAACTGTTTTTT.

This chain joins TRBV12-3 or TRBV12-4 and TRBJ1-5; tentatively, D is TRBD1 (6 bases). V was clipped by 5 bases and J by 4 bases, with 12 bases between them. The CDR3 consists of 14 residues. CDR3 DNA sequence: TGTGCCAGCAGTGGATACAGGGAAAATCAGCCCCAGCATTTT. Amino acid sequence: CASSGYRENQPQHF.

There are a few counts of this clonotype. The V call is TRBV20-1, the J call TRBJ1-5; no clear D gene. The CDR3 runs to 12 residues. CDR1 and CDR2 from the germline V gene are DFQATT and SNEGSKA (reference sequence). Trimming left V 1 base short and J 5 bases short, with 6 bases between. The CDR3: CSARGSDQPQHF. The CDR3 coding sequence is TGCAGTGCTAGAGGGTCAGATCAGCCCCAGCATTTT.

With respect to this clonotype: A much larger clone differs by one base, so this may be a read error. The rearrangement uses TRBV29-1 and TRBJ1-1; no clear D gene. The CDR3 consists of 13 residues. CDR1 SQVTM and CDR2 ANQGSEA come from the germline V gene. The CDR3 nucleotides are TGCAGCGTTGAACCGGGTGCGAACACTGAAGCTTTATTT. Translation gives CSVEPGANTEALF.

This clonotype appeared many times. The gene calls are TRBV18 and TRBJ2-7; D not certain. Trimming took off 1 base at V and 1 base at J, with 14 bases between the two ends. The germline V gene encodes CDR1 KGHSH and CDR2 LQKENI. This CDR3 comprises 16 residues. The CDR3 spells CASSPRFIGYSYEQYF. The CDR3 coding sequence is TGTGCCAGCTCACCACGTTTTATAGGTTATTCCTACGAGCAGTACTTC.

This clonotype was picked up many times. The chain has TRBV12-3 or TRBV12-4 and TRBJ1-2; a possible D gene is TRBD1 (6 bases). With 3 bases removed from V and 3 bases from J, the gap between germline ends came to 14 bases. CDR3 length equals 15 residues. The CDR3 DNA sequence: TGTGCCAGCAGTTTCGGCGGGGGCAGTTACTATGGCTACACCTTC. Protein: CASSFGGGSYYGYTF.

The sample holds many counts of this clonotype. V and J are TRBV5-1 and TRBJ1-1; 9 bases align to TRBD1. With V trimmed by 2 bases and J by 7 bases, 9 bases remained unmatched. CDR3 length: 15 amino acids. Germline lookup yields CDR1 SGHRS and CDR2 YFSETQ. For the CDR3, the DNA is TGCGCCAGCAGCTTACAACCCACAGGGGGCGTTGAAGCTTTCTTT. It encodes CASSLQPTGGVEAFF.

This clonotype has ten or more counts. The rearrangement uses TRBV20-1 and TRBJ2-5; D call uncertain. V lost 0 bases, J lost 0 bases, and 11 bases lay in between. Germline loops: CDR1 DFQATT, CDR2 SNEGSKA (reference sequence). This CDR3 region has 15 residues. The CDR3 loop reads CSARDEDWYQETQYF. CDR3 sequence (DNA): TGCAGTGCTAGAGATGAAGACTGGTACCAAGAGACCCAGTACTTC.

This clonotype was counted ten times or more. This chain joins TRBV20-1 and TRBJ1-1, with a weak D call TRBD1 (5 bases). Trimming stripped 6 bases from V and 2 bases from J, with 10 bases between. CDR1 is DFQATT and CDR2 is SNEGSKA in the germline V gene (reference sequence). This CDR3 is built from 12 residues. CDR3 sequence (DNA): TGCAGTGCCTGGGACGCCAACACTGAAGCTTTCTTT. It encodes CSAWDANTEAFF.

Ten or more counts support this clonotype. The chain employs TRBV4-2 and TRBJ2-3, with TRBD1 matching over 7 bases. The germline CDR1 and CDR2 sequences are LGHNA and YNFKEQ. The CDR3 runs to 16 residues. V trimming: 0 bases; J trimming: 6 bases; junction bases outside the gene matches: 9. This CDR3 is CASSQDLRGLRDTQYF. CDR3 nucleotide sequence: TGTGCCAGCAGCCAAGATCTTAGGGGGCTTCGGGATACGCAGTATTTT.

This clonotype was seen ten or more times. This CDR3 reads CASSLGRGDEPQHF. CDR3 nucleotide sequence: TGTGCCAGCAGCCTCGGGCGGGGGGATGAGCCCCAGCATTTT. The chain is built from TRBV3-1 and TRBJ1-5; D possibly corresponds to TRBD1 (5 bases). The CDR3 extends over 14 amino acids. The germline V gene encodes CDR1 LGHDT and CDR2 YNNKEL (reference sequence). The V end lost 4 bases, the J end lost 8 bases, and 15 bases lay between the germline ends.

This clonotype came up many times. The chain uses TRBV7-2 and TRBJ2-7, with 7 bases identical to TRBD2. The germline gives CDR1 SGHTA, CDR2 FQGNSA. J lost 5 bases, V lost 5 bases, and 9 bases had no gene match. The CDR3 consists of 14 residues. The CDR3 region has the DNA TGTGCCAGCAGCCCCCTAGGGCGGGGGAACGAGCAGTACTTC. The encoded protein is CASSPLGRGNEQYF.